The TCR beta chain described here comes from a study of memory CD4+ T cells and cytomegalovirus serostatus. The assay was immunoSEQ multiplex PCR, and TCRdb's table has in-frame clones only and misses some. The sample carries 50,000 to 60,000 clones, over 75% recorded once. The sort gate was single viable CD3+CD4+CD8-CD45RO+ cells for memory CD4+ T cells. V shed 3 bases and J shed 0 bases, with 11 bases lying between them. This CDR3 contains 15 residues. CDR1 is KGHSH and CDR2 is LQKENI in the germline V gene. V usage is TRBV18 and J usage is TRBJ1-2; D is ambiguous. This clonotype originated in an adult in good health and CMV-seronegative. The source material was memory CD4+ T cells from blood. CDR3 protein: CASSPQENANYGYTF. The CDR3 region has the DNA TGTGCCAGCTCACCCCAGGAAAATGCTAACTATGGCTACACCTTC.